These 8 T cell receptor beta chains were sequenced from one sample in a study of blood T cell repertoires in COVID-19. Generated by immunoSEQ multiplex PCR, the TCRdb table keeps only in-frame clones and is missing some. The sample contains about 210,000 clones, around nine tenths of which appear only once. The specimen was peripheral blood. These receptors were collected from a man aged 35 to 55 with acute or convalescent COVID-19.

The CDR3 region has the DNA TGTGCCATTAAGGGGGAAGGGGTCTACGAGCAGTACTTC. Its protein product is CAIKGEGVYEQYF. The rearrangement joins TRBV10-3 to TRBJ2-7; a weak D match, TRBD1 (6 bases). Trimming cost V 9 bases and J 3 bases, with 15 bases left between them. Germline CDR1 is ENHRY and CDR2 is SYGVKD. CDR3 length: 13 residues.

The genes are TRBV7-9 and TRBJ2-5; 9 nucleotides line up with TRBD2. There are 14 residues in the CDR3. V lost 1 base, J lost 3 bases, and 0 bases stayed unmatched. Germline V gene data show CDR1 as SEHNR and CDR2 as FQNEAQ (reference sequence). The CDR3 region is CASSLGTSEETQYF. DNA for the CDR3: TGTGCCAGCAGCTTAGGGACTAGCGAAGAGACCCAGTACTTC.

CDR3 sequence (DNA): TGTGCCAGCAGGGCCACAAGTCTCTATGGCTACACCTTC. Amino acid sequence: CASRATSLYGYTF. The rearrangement uses TRBV27 and TRBJ1-2; D call uncertain. V was trimmed by 6 bases and J by 4 bases, leaving 12 bases between them. Germline CDR1 MNHEY, CDR2 SMNVEV (reference sequence). This CDR3 contains 13 residues.

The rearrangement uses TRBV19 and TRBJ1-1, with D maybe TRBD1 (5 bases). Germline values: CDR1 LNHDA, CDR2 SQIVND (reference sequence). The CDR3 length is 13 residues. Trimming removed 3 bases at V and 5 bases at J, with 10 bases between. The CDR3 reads CASSMRRGTEAFF. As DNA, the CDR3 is TGTGCCAGTAGTATGAGGAGGGGTACTGAAGCTTTCTTT.

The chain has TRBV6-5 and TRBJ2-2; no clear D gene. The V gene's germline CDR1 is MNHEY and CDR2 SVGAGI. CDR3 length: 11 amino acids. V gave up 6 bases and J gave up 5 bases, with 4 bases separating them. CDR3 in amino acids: CASSKTGELFF. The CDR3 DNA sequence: TGTGCCAGCAGCAAAACCGGGGAGCTGTTTTTT.

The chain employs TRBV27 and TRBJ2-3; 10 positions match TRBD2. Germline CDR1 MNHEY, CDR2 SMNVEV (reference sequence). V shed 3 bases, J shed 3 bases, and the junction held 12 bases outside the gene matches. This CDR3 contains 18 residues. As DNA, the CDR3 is TGTGCCAGCAGTTTTCTTGCCGGGTCTAGCGGGAGTACAGATACGCAGTATTTT. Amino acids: CASSFLAGSSGSTDTQYF.

CDR3 nucleotides: TGTGCCAGTAGTATCGAGGGCATAGGTGGCAATCAGCCCCAGCATTTT. Translating gives CASSIEGIGGNQPQHF. This chain uses TRBV19 with TRBJ1-5; D unclear. With 3 bases removed from V and 2 bases from J, the gap between germline ends came to 14 bases. Per the germline V gene, CDR1 is LNHDA and CDR2 is SQIVND (reference sequence). CDR3 length equals 16 residues.

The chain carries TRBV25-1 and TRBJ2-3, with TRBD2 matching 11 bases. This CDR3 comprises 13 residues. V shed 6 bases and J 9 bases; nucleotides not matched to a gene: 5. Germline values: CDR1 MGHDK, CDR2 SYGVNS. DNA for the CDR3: TGTGCCAGCAGACTGACTAGCGGGGAAACGCAGTATTTT. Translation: CASRLTSGETQYF.